The clone carrying this T cell receptor beta chain showed up just once. The antigen is undetermined. This sample was taken from a study of cytomegalovirus exposure and HLA in healthy donors. In the study overall: Earlier work reported approximately 100 million unique TCR beta sequences from about 170 million T cells. Study findings and constraints: Analyzed later, most CMV-associated TCR beta chains appeared HLA-restricted. A link between a missense DCLRE1C variant and TCR beta V- and J-gene trimming emerged from a later analysis.

The germline V gene encodes CDR1 LNHDA and CDR2 SQIVND (reference sequence). The CDR3 loop spans 15 amino acids. V lost 5 bases, J lost 4 bases, and 7 bases stayed unmatched. Researchers ran the PCR with 60 Vbeta and 13 Jbeta primers. The table came from immunoSEQ multiplex PCR; TCRdb's copy has only in-frame clones and leaves some out. Of more than 95,000 clones in the sample, 75% to 85% were seen once. The sequence was collected from a man between 25 and 39 years old in good health and CMV-seronegative. The specimen was PBMCs. The chain recombines TRBV19 with TRBJ1-2; 10 positions match TRBD1. The CDR3 here is CASSPRDRGVYGYTF. The CDR3 DNA is TGTGCCAGTAGTCCGCGGGACAGGGGCGTCTATGGCTACACCTTC.